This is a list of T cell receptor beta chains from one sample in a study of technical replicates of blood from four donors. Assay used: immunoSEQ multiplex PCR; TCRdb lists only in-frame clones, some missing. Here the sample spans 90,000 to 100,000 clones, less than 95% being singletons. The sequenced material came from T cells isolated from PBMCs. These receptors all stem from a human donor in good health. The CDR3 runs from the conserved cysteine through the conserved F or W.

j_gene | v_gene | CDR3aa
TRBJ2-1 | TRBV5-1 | CASSARTSGSWGEQFF
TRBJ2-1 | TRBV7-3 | CASSFERGEQFF
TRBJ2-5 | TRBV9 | CASSVDPGWETQYF
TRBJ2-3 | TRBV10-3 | CAISEGGAGSTDTQYF
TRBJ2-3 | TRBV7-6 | CASSSNRQRSTDTQYF
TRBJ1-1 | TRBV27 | CASSRTWTASEAFF
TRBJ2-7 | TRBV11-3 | CASSSLSSGTGNEQYF
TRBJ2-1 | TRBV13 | CASSSPGDSREFF
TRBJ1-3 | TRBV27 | CASSLSRGAGNTIYF
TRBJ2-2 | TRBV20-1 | CSATNTGELFF
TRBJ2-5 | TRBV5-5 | CASSLGQQETQYF
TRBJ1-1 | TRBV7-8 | CASSWGQLNTEAFF
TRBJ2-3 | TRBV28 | CASTLSGEADTQYF
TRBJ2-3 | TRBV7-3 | CASSLEGWTADPPDTQYF
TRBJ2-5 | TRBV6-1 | CASSGVETQYF
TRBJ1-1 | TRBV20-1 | CSAPGGREAFF
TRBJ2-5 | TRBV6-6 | CASSYFRGEEETQYF
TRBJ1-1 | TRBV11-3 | CASSRTPNTEAFF
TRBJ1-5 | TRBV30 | CAWATNNQPQHF
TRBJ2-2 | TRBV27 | CASSLNVPPSRREHTGELFF
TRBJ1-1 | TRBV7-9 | CASSSPLNTEAFF
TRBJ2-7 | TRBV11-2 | CASSHGTGNYEQYF
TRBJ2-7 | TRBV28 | CASSGTQGSLSYEQYF
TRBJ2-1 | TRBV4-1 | CASRYTGLAGPKSSYNEQFF
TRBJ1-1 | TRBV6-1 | CASSESLNTEAFF